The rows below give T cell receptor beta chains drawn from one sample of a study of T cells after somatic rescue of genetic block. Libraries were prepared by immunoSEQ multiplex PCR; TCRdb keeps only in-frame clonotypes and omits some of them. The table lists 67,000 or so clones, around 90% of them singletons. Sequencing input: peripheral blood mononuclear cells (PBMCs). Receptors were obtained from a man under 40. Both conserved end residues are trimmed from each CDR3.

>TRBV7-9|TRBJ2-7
ASSQTGTGLPNDEQY
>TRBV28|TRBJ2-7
ASSRGGAGAHEQY
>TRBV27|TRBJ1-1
ASSYSIGALDAF
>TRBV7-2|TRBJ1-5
ASSLGRDRVQPQH
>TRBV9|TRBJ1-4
ASSSSLGFNEKLF
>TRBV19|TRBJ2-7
ASSKERTSGRSYEQY
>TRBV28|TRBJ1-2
ASSLGVFGYT
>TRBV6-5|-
ASSSTFSTPYEQY
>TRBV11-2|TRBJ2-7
ASSSEKITRNGAYEQY
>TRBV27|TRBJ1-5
ASSLSYNQPQH
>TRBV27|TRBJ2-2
ASSAGAGELF
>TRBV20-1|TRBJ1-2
SASVTDGYT
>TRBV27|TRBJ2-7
ASSLFGGGFGEQY
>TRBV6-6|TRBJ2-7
ASSYGSRGGSYEQY
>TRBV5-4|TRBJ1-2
ASSFPGGDYGYT
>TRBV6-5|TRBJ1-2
ASSYKTFYGYT
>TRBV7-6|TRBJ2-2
ASGSTGELF
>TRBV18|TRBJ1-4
ASSPPTGVEEKLF
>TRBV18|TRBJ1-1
ASSPLGTAHMNTEAF
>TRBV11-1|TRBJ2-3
ASSRLPQEATDTQY
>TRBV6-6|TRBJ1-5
ASSYSNSHQSQH
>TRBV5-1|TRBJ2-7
ASSLVASVGYEQY
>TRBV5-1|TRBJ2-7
ASSLETRPYEQY
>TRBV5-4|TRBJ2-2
ASSSGTELTGELF
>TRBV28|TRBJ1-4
ASGRQLGWHEKLF
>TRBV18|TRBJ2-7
ASSLMGTGTGGYEQY
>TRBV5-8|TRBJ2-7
ASSLTAGVYEQY
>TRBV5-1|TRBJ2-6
ASSFYHEDWSGANVLT
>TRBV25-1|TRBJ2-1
ASSDQVGTGGPLYEQF
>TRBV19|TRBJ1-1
ASSWGWSTEAF
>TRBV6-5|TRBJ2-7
ASSRGEELSYEQY
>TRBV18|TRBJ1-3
ASSLTKGTGNTIY
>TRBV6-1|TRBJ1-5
ASSEGGYQPQH
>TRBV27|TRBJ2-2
ASSVNRDRINTGELF
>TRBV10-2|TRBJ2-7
ASNRGPGSYEQY
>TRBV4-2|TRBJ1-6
ASSPADSNSPLH
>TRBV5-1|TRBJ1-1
ASPEGGATEAF
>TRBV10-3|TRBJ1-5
AISESTGDNQPQH
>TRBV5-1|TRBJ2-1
ASSWGPGNEQF
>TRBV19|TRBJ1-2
ASGDFPALRGYT
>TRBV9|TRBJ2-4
ASSVEERTNIQY
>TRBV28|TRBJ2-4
ASSPDQRQSGIAKNIQY
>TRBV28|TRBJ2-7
ASSLTGDSYEQY
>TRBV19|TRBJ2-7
ASSLTGYLSEQY
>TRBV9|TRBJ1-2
ASSAQQGADGYT